This TCR beta chain was obtained from a study of T cells after yellow fever vaccination. About the research overall: Researchers used SMART-Seq v4 Ultra Low Input to prepare fractions that had low cell numbers.

TCRdb reanalysed the 5' RACE reads using MiXCR and keeps one entry per CDR3 protein. Of 40,000 to 50,000 distinct CDR3 sequences in the sample, roughly 7.1% were seen once. The CDR3 is 12 amino acids. With 5 bases removed from V and 5 bases from J, the gap between germline ends came to 10 bases. From germline, CDR1 is MNHNY and CDR2 SVGAGI (reference sequence). This clonotype was counted many times. Material: CD8+ T cells not binding an NS4B(214-222) dextramer, sorted from PBMCs, obtained 45 days after the yellow fever booster vaccination. The source of this sequence is a man under 40 who received the YFV17D yellow fever vaccine. The J gene is TRBJ2-7, the V gene TRBV6-6; no clear D. The CDR3 here is CASSLVWDEQYF. The CDR3 DNA reads as TGTGCCAGCAGTCTCGTTTGGGACGAGCAGTACTTC.